Listed here are 5 T cell receptor beta chains from one sample, sequenced in a study of blood T cells in healthy people across ages. Primers used in a second PCR of roughly 6 to 11 cycles were a sample-barcoded 5' primer and a J-beta primer mix. Each CDR3 protein is one row after TCRdb ran MiXCR on the 5' RACE reads. The sample has roughly 700,000 distinct CDR3 sequences, approximately 25% seen once. The same specimen was also included in a second study, on T cells of mothers and their children.

The source material was blood. These receptor sequences come from a boy between 10 and 17 years old in good health.

This clonotype was counted only a few times. This sequence joins TRBV12-3 or TRBV12-4 and TRBJ2-2; 8 bases agree with TRBD1. Trimming took 6 bases from V and 3 from J; bases not matched to a gene: 6. The CDR3 is made up of 15 amino acids. CDR3 region: CASSPGQGHTGELFF. The CDR3 nucleotides are TGTGCCAGCAGCCCCGGACAGGGACACACCGGGGAGCTGTTTTTT.

This clonotype was observed a few times. CDR3 amino acids: CSARELADYQETQYF. The CDR3 nucleotides read TGCAGTGCTAGAGAACTAGCGGATTACCAAGAGACCCAGTACTTC. The V gene is TRBV20-1, the J gene TRBJ2-5; 8 nucleotides line up with TRBD2. Germline V gene lookup returns CDR1 DFQATT and CDR2 SNEGSKA (reference sequence). CDR3 length: 15 residues. Losses at the gene ends were 0 bases for V and 0 bases for J; bases not matched to a gene: 3.

Worth noting for this clonotype: Germline is not matched at one junction end, which may reflect a read error. V gene TRBV7-3 combines with J gene TRBJ2-5, with TRBD1 as a possible D gene (6 bases). The CDR3 is 13 residues long. In germline, CDR1 is SGHTA, CDR2 FQGTGA. For the CDR3, the DNA is TGTGCCAGCAGCAGGGACACCCAACAGACCCAGTACTTC. Residues: CASSRDTQQTQYF. Full variable domain (remainder filled in from reference TRBV7-3 and TRBJ2-5): GAGVSQTPSNKVTEKGKYVELRCDPISGHTALYWYRQSLGQGPEFLIYFQGTGAADDSGLPNDRFFAVRPEGSVSTLKIQRTERGDSAVYLCASSRDTQQTQYFGPGTRLLVL.

The rearrangement uses TRBV29-1 and TRBJ2-5; no clear D gene. Per the germline V gene, CDR1 is SQVTM and CDR2 is ANQGSEA. There are 12 residues in the CDR3. V was clipped by 2 bases and J by 4 bases, with 8 bases between them. CDR3: CSVELLGETQYF. The DNA of the CDR3 is TGCAGCGTTGAACTTTTAGGAGAGACCCAGTACTTC. The complete variable domain, with remaining parts taken from reference TRBV29-1 and TRBJ2-5, reads SAVISQKPSRDICQRGTSLTIQCQVDSQVTMMFWYRQQPGQSLTLIATANQGSEATYESGFVIDKFPISRPNLTFSTLTVSNMSPEDSSIYLCSVELLGETQYFGPGTRLLVL.

The chain uses TRBV11-2 and TRBJ2-5, with unresolved D. Germline values: CDR1 SGHAT, CDR2 FQNNGV. V shed 5 bases and J shed 0 bases, with 10 bases lying between them. The CDR3 consists of 14 residues. The CDR3 loop is CASSVRPYQETQYF. The CDR3 coding sequence is TGTGCCAGCAGCGTAAGACCCTACCAAGAGACCCAGTACTTC.